Sequencing of this TCR beta chain was carried out in a study of CD8 T cells in Susac syndrome. V shed 0 bases and J shed 10 bases, with 14 bases lying between them. Germline values: CDR1 SGHRS, CDR2 YFSETQ. This CDR3 is built from 15 residues. Blood CD8+ and CD4+ T cells underwent high-throughput TCR beta sequencing. Controls were healthy donors chosen to match patients in age and sex. Negative magnetic isolation gave CD8+ and CD4+ cells; FACS enriched CD8+ TEMRA. RNA amounts of about 0.5 to 1 ug underwent reverse transcription with random hexamers. Amplification of TCR beta CDR3 spanned 54 Vbeta and 13 Jbeta via immunoSEQ multiplex PCR. TCRdb recomputed calls from the immunoSEQ multiplex PCR reads with MiXCR, one row per CDR3 protein. Counted here are some 100,000 distinct CDR3 sequences, 96% occurring once; the ten biggest clones make up about 0.1%.

The sequencing sample was made of CD4+ T cells from PBMCs. This clonotype originated in a human donor in good health. The gene calls are TRBV5-1 and TRBJ1-6, with a tentative D call TRBD1 (6 bases). The CDR3 DNA reads TGCGCCAGCAGCTTGGCCTCGGGGGCCTACTCACCCCTCCACTTT. This sequence encodes CASSLASGAYSPLHF.